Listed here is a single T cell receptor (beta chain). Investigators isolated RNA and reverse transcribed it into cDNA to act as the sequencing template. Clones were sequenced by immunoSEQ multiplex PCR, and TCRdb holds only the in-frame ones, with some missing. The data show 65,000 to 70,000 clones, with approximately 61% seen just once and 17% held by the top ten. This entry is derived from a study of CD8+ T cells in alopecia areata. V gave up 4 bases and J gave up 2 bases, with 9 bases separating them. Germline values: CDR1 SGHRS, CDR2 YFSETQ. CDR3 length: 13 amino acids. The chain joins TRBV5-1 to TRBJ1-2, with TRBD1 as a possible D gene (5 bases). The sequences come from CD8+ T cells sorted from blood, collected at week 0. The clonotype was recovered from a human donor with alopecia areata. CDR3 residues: CASSLGRNYGYTF. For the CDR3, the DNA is TGCGCCAGCAGCCTGGGACGGAACTATGGCTACACCTTC.